One and the same sample provided the 3 T cell receptor beta chains below, sequenced in a study of regulatory T cells in long-lasting Graves disease. Regarding time point: newly diagnosed GD, antithyroid drugs for less than 3 months. PBMC RNA was the source of the TCR library. Both iRepertoire HTBI primers and Arm-PCR of CDR3 regions were used to build the TCR beta libraries. TCRdb analysed the multiplex PCR reads with MiXCR anew, one entry per CDR3 protein. The sample yields roughly 260,000 distinct CDR3 sequences, 15% to 20% seen once. In addition, the sample was reused for a study of T cells in Graves' hyperthyroidism and ophthalmopathy.

The sample here was peripheral blood mononuclear cells (PBMCs), taken at new diagnosis, from a patient treated with antithyroid drugs. Every receptor here comes from a woman in her thirties with Graves disease.

The chain uses TRBV12-3 or TRBV12-4 and TRBJ2-7; 7 bases fit TRBD2. The junction had 4 bases not matched to a gene; V was cut back by 3 bases and J by 2 bases. The CDR3 runs to 14 residues. The CDR3 spells CASSLTGGAYEQYF. CDR3 in DNA: TGTGCCAGCAGTTTGACTGGGGGGGCCTACGAGCAGTACTTC.

The chain uses TRBV20-1 and TRBJ2-3; 14 bases fit TRBD2. Germline V gene sequence: CDR1 DFQATT, CDR2 SNEGSKA (reference sequence). The CDR3 spans 14 residues. Here the CDR3 reads CSWGLAGDADTQYF. CDR3 bases: TGCAGCTGGGGACTAGCGGGGGACGCAGATACGCAGTATTTT.

This clonotype was observed at least ten times. The chain links TRBV2 to TRBJ2-3; 9 bases map to TRBD1. CDR1 SNHLY and CDR2 FYNNEI come from the germline V gene. This CDR3 has 16 amino acids. V gave up 6 bases and J gave up 2 bases; unmatched junction bases: 9. The CDR3 reads CASSGTGGYTTDTQYF. The CDR3, as DNA: TGTGCCAGCAGCGGAACAGGGGGCTACACCACAGATACGCAGTATTTT. Variable domain in full (rest from reference TRBV2 and TRBJ2-3): EPEVTQTPSHQVTQMGQEVILRCVPISNHLYFYWYRQILGQKVEFLVSFYNNEISEKSEIFDDQFSVERPDGSNFTLKIRSTKLEDSAMYFCASSGTGGYTTDTQYFGPGTRLTVL.